This T cell receptor beta chain was captured in a study of blood T cell repertoires in COVID-19. Concerning this clone itself: Other DNA sequences from this sample encode an identical CDR3 as well.

V dropped 3 bases and J dropped 4 bases, with 7 bases sitting between them. CDR3 length: 12 residues. From germline, CDR1 is SGDLS and CDR2 YYNGEE. In the original workflow: Reference gene primer amplification gave estimated nucleated cell counts. Assay used: immunoSEQ multiplex PCR; TCRdb lists only in-frame clones, some missing. D and trimming come from the DNA, and the V and J calls and clone size come from that table. This sample carries roughly 200,000 clones, 90% of them seen once, and the ten largest clones take approximately 0.62%. The TCR comes from a man between 50 and 59 years old with acute or convalescent COVID-19. The sample consisted of peripheral blood. The V gene is TRBV9, the J gene TRBJ1-2, with D perhaps TRBD1 (5 bases). CDR3 loop: CASSEDSYGYTF. CDR3 nucleotides: TGTGCCAGCAGCGAAGACAGCTATGGCTACACCTTC.